The 13 T cell receptor beta chains given below trace back to one sample, sequenced in a study of T cell responses to AZD1222 COVID-19 vaccine. Libraries were prepared by immunoSEQ multiplex PCR; TCRdb keeps only in-frame clonotypes and omits some of them. This sample has over 150,000 clones; approximately 93% occur once, and the top ten carry over 0.95%. The sample was peripheral blood, taken 28 days after the second AZD1222 dose. The receptors originated from an adult who received the AZD1222 COVID-19 vaccine.

The genes are TRBV3-1 (or the pseudogene TRBV3-2) and TRBJ2-5, with D possibly being TRBD2 (6 bases). V lost 1 base and J 0 bases, leaving 12 bases between the germline ends. CDR3 length equals 16 residues. Germline V gene sequence: CDR1 LGHDT, CDR2 YNNKEL (reference sequence). In nucleotides, the CDR3 is TGTGCCAGCAGCCAAGGAGGTGGGGGGTACCAAGAGACCCAGTACTTC. Translated, it gives CASSQGGGGYQETQYF.

CDR3 nucleotides: TGTGCCAGCAGCCAAAGGATCCAGATCTACAATGAGCAGTTCTTC. Translated: CASSQRIQIYNEQFF. The chain recombines TRBV14 with TRBJ2-1; D is uncertain. V was pared by 2 bases and J by 3 bases, with 11 bases between. There are 15 residues in the CDR3. Germline loops: CDR1 SGHDN, CDR2 FVKESK.

This CDR3 reads CSASETTGELFF. CDR3 coding DNA: TGCAGCGCCTCGGAAACCACCGGGGAGCTGTTTTTT. The chain carries TRBV29-1 and TRBJ2-2; D gene uncertain. The germline CDR1 and CDR2 sequences are SQVTM and ANQGSEA. Trimming pared 7 bases from V and 4 bases from J, leaving 10 bases between. The CDR3 totals 12 residues.

The genes are TRBV6-6 and TRBJ2-1, with 9 bases lining up with TRBD1. Trimming at V came to 6 bases and at J to 6 bases, leaving 6 bases not matched to a gene. The CDR3 sequence is 14 residues long. Germline CDR1 is MNHNY and CDR2 is SVGAGI (reference sequence). CDR3 protein: CASRTGGGFNEQFF. The DNA for the CDR3 is TGTGCCAGCAGAACAGGGGGCGGGTTCAATGAGCAGTTCTTC.

The genes are TRBV7-3 and TRBJ1-1, with D possibly TRBD1 on 5 matching bases. V lost 2 bases and J lost 6, with 13 bases in between. This CDR3 spans 14 amino acids. In germline, CDR1 is SGHTA, CDR2 FQGTGA. The CDR3 DNA reads TGTGCCAGCAGCTTATCGGGGGACTGGTCTGAAGCTTTCTTT. Its translation is CASSLSGDWSEAFF.

The V call is TRBV27, the J call TRBJ2-7; D ambiguous. The germline V and J ends were trimmed by 9 bases and 0 bases, with 9 bases remaining between them. This CDR3 region has 12 residues. From germline, CDR1 is MNHEY and CDR2 SMNVEV (reference sequence). DNA for the CDR3: TGTGCCAGTGCAAGAAGCTCCTACGAGCAGTACTTC. It specifies CASARSSYEQYF.

The chain joins TRBV6-5 to TRBJ1-1; D remains unclear. Deletions cut 6 bases from V and 7 bases from J, with 15 bases between. The CDR3 is 13 amino acids. The germline V gene encodes CDR1 MNHEY and CDR2 SVGAGI. The CDR3 region has the DNA TGTGCCAGCAGCCCCCCTGGTTCGGGTGAAGCTTTCTTT. Its translation: CASSPPGSGEAFF.

The chain uses TRBV20-1 and TRBJ1-1; D is unresolved. Between the trimmed V and J ends, which lost 5 bases and 1 base, there was a span of 5 bases. Germline assignment: CDR1 DFQATT and CDR2 SNEGSKA (reference sequence). CDR3 length: 11 amino acids. CDR3 region: CSALQNTEAFF. The CDR3 DNA reads TGCAGTGCTCTGCAGAACACTGAAGCTTTCTTT.

This clone was seen once. This chain joins TRBV2 and TRBJ1-2; a possible D gene is TRBD1 (6 bases). Trimming removed 8 bases from V and 3 bases from J, with 7 bases in between. Germline V gene sequence: CDR1 SNHLY, CDR2 FYNNEI. The CDR3 is 11 amino acids. The CDR3 here is CASRGHYGYTF. The CDR3 nucleotides read TGTGCCAGCCGGGGGCACTATGGCTACACCTTC. The full variable domain, in which reference TRBV2 and TRBJ1-2 provide the parts outside the CDR3, is EPEVTQTPSHQVTQMGQEVILRCVPISNHLYFYWYRQILGQKVEFLVSFYNNEISEKSEIFDDQFSVERPDGSNFTLKIRSTKLEDSAMYFCASRGHYGYTFGSGTRLTVV.

This chain connects TRBV5-6 to TRBJ2-7; TRBD2 might be the D (6 bases). CDR1 is SGHDT and CDR2 is YYEEEE in the germline V gene. This CDR3 is 13 amino acids long. Deletions cut 2 bases from V and 5 bases from J, with 11 bases between. CDR3 nucleotides: TGTGCCAGCAGCTTTGGAGGGGTCGACGAGCAGTACTTC. Its protein is CASSFGGVDEQYF.

This clone was seen once. V is TRBV10-3 and J is TRBJ1-1; D unclear. The CDR3 runs to 11 residues. Trimming pared 8 bases from V and 4 bases from J, leaving 8 bases between. Looked up from germline, CDR1 is ENHRY and CDR2 is SYGVKD. The CDR3 is CAISDATEAFF. Written as DNA, the CDR3 is TGTGCCATCTCGGACGCCACTGAAGCTTTCTTT.

The chain links TRBV30 to TRBJ2-1, with 11 bases aligning to TRBD1. With 5 bases clipped from V and 7 bases from J, the junction kept 7 bases outside the gene matches. Germline lookup yields CDR1 GTSNPN and CDR2 SVGIG (reference sequence). This CDR3 has 14 amino acids. CDR3 in DNA: TGTGCCTGGCACACCGGGACAGGGGGGAATGAGCAGTTCTTC. As protein: CAWHTGTGGNEQFF. Together with reference TRBV30 and TRBJ2-1, the CDR3 gives the full variable domain: SQTIHQWPATLVQPVGSPLSLECTVEGTSNPNLYWYRQAAGRGLQLLFYSVGIGQISSEVPQNLSASRPQDRQFILSSKKLLLSDSGFYLCAWHTGTGGNEQFFGPGTRLTVL.

The V and J genes are TRBV28 and TRBJ1-2; 7 positions match TRBD1. The CDR3 sequence is 17 residues long. Germline CDR1 and CDR2: MDHEN and SYDVKM. J was trimmed by 1 base and V by 6 bases; bases with no gene match: 14. This chain's CDR3 is CASRLQGSQPINYGYTF. The CDR3 nucleotides read TGTGCCAGCAGATTACAGGGGTCGCAACCGATTAACTATGGCTACACCTTC.